This TCR beta chain was identified in a study of beta chain features in type 1 diabetes. General study findings and limits: The naive, central memory and Treg TCRB repertoires showed an apparent similarity that was greater among patients than among healthy donors. A pattern of fewer insertions and more deletions at VDJ junctions was seen in type 1 diabetes patients.

Germline CDR1 reads SGHTA; CDR2 reads FQGNSA. The length of the CDR3 is 15 residues. Trimming at V came to 1 base and at J to 2 bases, leaving 4 bases not matched to a gene. This clone appeared a few times. Its antigen is still unknown. Reverse transcribing all isolated RNA meant expressed TCRB transcripts were sequenced. Clones were read by immunoSEQ multiplex PCR, and TCRdb kept only the in-frame ones, dropping some. The sample records around 430,000 clones, 30% being singletons. Sorted CD4+ subsets: naive, central memory, regulatory, stem cell-like memory (CD45RO/CCR7/CD25/CD127/CD95/CD27 panel). Input material: naive CD4+ T cells from blood. This sequence was found in a man between 18 and 35 years old in good health. The V gene is TRBV7-2, the J gene TRBJ2-7; 8 bases line up with TRBD2. The CDR3 region has the DNA TGTGCCAGCAGCTTAGAACTAGCGGTAACCTACGAGCAGTACTTC. Residues: CASSLELAVTYEQYF.